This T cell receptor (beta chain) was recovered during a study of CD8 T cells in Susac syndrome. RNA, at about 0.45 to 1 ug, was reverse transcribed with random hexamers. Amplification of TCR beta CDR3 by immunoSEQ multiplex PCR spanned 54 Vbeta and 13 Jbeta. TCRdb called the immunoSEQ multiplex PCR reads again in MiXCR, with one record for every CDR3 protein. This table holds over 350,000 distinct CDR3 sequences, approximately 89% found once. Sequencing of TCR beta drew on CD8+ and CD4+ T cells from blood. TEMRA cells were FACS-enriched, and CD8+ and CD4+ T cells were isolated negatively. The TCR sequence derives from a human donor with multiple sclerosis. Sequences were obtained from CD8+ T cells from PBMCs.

The DNA for the CDR3 is TGTGCCAGTAGTATGGGGGAGGGAGCCATCTACGAGCAGTACTTC. It yields the protein CASSMGEGAIYEQYF. The J gene is TRBJ2-7, the V gene TRBV19; TRBD2 matches 7 bases. V shed 3 bases and J 3 bases; nucleotides not matched to a gene: 8. The CDR3 sequence is 15 residues long. CDR1 and CDR2 from the germline V gene are LNHDA and SQIVND (reference sequence).